The 3 T cell receptor beta chains below were found in one sample sequenced in a study of cytomegalovirus exposure and HLA in healthy donors. This PCR relied on a set of 60 Vbeta primers and 13 Jbeta primers. Clones were sequenced by immunoSEQ multiplex PCR, and TCRdb holds only the in-frame ones, with some missing. Of 150,000 to 190,000 clones in the sample, around 75% were seen once. Sequencing was done on a sample of PBMCs. Receptors originate from a man aged 18 to 29 in good health and CMV-seronegative.

The CDR3 reads CASSLAGVDSYNEQFF. DNA for the CDR3: TGCGCCAGCAGCTTGGCTGGAGTGGACTCCTACAATGAGCAGTTCTTC. The V call is TRBV5-1, the J call TRBJ2-1, with D hard to call. Between the trimmed V and J ends, which lost 0 bases and 0 bases, there was a span of 10 bases. CDR1 is SGHRS and CDR2 is YFSETQ in the germline V gene. The CDR3 extends over 16 amino acids.

This clone has more than one count but fewer than ten. This chain links TRBV6-5 with TRBJ2-5; possible D gene TRBD1, 6 bases. The CDR3 has 15 amino acids. V was shortened by 0 bases and J by 0 bases, with 8 bases between the two germline ends. Germline CDR1 MNHEY, CDR2 SVGAGI. The CDR3 DNA follows: TGTGCCAGCAGTTACTCGGGACACTACCAAGAGACCCAGTACTTC. As protein: CASSYSGHYQETQYF.

V gene TRBV10-2 combines with J gene TRBJ2-7, with 10 bases lining up with TRBD2. V was pared by 5 bases and J by 0 bases, with 1 base of the junction left unmatched. Germline assignment: CDR1 WSHSY and CDR2 SAAADI. This CDR3 has 14 amino acids. CDR3 sequence: CASSSSGSSYEQYF. DNA for the CDR3: TGCGCCAGCAGTTCTAGCGGGAGCTCCTACGAGCAGTACTTC.